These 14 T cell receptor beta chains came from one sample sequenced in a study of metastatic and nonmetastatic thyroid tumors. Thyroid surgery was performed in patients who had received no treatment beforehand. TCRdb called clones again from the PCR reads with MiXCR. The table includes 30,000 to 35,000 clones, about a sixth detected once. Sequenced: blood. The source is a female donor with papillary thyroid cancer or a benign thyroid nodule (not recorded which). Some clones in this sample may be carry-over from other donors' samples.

The CDR3 DNA sequence: TGCGCCAGCAGCACCTCTCGGGGGAGCGGAGAGACCCAGTACTTC. As protein: CASSTSRGSGETQYF. This chain joins TRBV5-1 and TRBJ2-5; tentative D call: TRBD2 (6 bases). The ends were cut back, 4 bases at V and 4 bases at J, with 17 bases in the middle. The CDR3 spans 15 residues. Germline values: CDR1 SGHRS, CDR2 YFSETQ.

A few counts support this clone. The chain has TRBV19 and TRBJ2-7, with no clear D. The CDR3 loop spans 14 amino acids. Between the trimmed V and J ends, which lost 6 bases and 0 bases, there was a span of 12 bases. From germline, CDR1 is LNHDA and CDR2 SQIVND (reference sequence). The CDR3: CASSFTVGSYEQYF. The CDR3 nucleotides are TGTGCCAGTAGCTTCACCGTAGGCTCCTACGAGCAGTACTTC.

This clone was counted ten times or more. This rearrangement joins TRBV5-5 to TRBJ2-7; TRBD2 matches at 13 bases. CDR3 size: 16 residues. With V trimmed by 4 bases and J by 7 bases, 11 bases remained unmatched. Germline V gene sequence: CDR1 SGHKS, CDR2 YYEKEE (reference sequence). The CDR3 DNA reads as TGTGCCAGCAGCGGTCAACTAGCGGGAGGGCCTGGGGAGCAGTACTTC. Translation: CASSGQLAGGPGEQYF.

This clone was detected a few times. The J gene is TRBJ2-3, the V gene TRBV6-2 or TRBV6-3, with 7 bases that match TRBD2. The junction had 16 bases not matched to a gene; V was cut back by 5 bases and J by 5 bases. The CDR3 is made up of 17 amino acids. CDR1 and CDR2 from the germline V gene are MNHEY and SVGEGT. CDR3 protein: CASSRSSSGKGIDTQYF. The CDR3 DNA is TGTGCCAGCAGTAGGAGCTCCAGCGGGAAAGGCATAGATACGCAGTATTTT.

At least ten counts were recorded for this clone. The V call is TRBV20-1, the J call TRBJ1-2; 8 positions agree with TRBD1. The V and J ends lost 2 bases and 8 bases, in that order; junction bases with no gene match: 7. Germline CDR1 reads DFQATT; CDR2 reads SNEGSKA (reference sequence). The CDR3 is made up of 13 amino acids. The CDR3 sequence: CSARPQGAQGYTF. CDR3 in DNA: TGCAGTGCTAGACCTCAGGGGGCGCAGGGCTACACCTTC.

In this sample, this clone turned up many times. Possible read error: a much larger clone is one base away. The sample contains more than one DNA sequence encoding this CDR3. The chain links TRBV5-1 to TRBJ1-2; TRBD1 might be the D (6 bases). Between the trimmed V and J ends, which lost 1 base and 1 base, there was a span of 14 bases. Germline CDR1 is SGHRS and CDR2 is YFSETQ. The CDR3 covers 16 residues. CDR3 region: CASSLSGTRLNYGYTF. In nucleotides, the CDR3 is TGCGCCAGCAGCTTGTCCGGGACAAGACTTAACTATGGCTACACCTTC.

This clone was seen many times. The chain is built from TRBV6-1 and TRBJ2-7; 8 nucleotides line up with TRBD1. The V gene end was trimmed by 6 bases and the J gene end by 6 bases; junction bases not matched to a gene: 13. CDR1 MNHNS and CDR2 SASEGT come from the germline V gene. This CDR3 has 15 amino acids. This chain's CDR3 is CASRSTGGLGSEQYF. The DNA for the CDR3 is TGTGCCAGCAGATCAACAGGGGGGTTGGGGTCCGAGCAGTACTTC.

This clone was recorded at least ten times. CDR3 sequence reads: CASSFWTGRNTEAFF. The CDR3 coding sequence is TGTGCCAGCAGTTTCTGGACAGGGAGGAACACTGAAGCTTTCTTT. The V gene is TRBV27, the J gene TRBJ1-1; 8 bases align to TRBD1. V trimming: 3 bases; J trimming: 1 base; junction bases outside the gene matches: 4. The CDR3 is made up of 15 amino acids. Germline values: CDR1 MNHEY, CDR2 SMNVEV (reference sequence).

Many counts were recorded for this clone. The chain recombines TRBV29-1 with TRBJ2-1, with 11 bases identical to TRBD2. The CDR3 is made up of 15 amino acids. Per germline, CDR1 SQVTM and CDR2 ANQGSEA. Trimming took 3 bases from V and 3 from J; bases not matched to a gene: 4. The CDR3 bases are TGCAGCGTTGATGTCACTAGCGGGGGCTACAATGAGCAGTTCTTC. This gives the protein CSVDVTSGGYNEQFF.

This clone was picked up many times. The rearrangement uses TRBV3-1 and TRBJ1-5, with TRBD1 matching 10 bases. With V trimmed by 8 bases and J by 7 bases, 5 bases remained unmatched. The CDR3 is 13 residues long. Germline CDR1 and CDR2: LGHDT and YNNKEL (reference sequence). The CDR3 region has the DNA TGTGCCAGCGGGGACAGGGGTTTGCAGCCCCAGCATTTT. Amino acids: CASGDRGLQPQHF. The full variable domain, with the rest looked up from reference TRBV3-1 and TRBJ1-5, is DTAVSQTPKYLVTQMGNDKSIKCEQNLGHDTMYWYKQDSKKFLKIMFSYNNKELIINETVPNRFSPKSPDKAHLNLHINSLELGDSAVYFCASGDRGLQPQHFGDGTRLSIL.

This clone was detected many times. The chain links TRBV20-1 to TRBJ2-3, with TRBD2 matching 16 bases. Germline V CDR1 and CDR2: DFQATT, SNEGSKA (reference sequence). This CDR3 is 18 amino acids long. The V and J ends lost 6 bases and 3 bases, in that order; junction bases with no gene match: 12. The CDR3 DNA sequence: TGCAGTGCCCTACCCCCGGGACTAGCGGGAGGGGGGACAGATACGCAGTATTTT. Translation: CSALPPGLAGGGTDTQYF.

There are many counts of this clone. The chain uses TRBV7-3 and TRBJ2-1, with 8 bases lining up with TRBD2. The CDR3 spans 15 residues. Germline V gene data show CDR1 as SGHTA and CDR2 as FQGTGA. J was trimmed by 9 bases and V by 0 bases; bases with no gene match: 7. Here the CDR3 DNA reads TGTGCCAGCAGCTTAACTAGCGGGATGATGGGTGAGCAGTTCTTC. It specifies CASSLTSGMMGEQFF.

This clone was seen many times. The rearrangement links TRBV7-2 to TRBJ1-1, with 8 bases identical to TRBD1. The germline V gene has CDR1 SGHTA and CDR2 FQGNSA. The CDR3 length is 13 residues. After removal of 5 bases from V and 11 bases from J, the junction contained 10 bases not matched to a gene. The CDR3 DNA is TGTGCCAGCAGCGGCCGGGACAGGAGTGGCGCTTTCTTT. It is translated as CASSGRDRSGAFF. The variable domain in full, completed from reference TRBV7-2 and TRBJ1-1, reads GAGVSQSPSNKVTEKGKDVELRCDPISGHTALYWYRQSLGQGLEFLIYFQGNSAPDKSGLPSDRFSAERTGGSVSTLTIQRTQQEDSAVYLCASSGRDRSGAFFGQGTRLTVV.

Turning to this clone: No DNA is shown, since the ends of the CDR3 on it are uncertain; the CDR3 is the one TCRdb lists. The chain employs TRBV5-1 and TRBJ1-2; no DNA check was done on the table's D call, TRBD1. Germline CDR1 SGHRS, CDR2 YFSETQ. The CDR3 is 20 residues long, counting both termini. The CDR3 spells CASSLDGYEQYFGQAYGYTF.